The entry below describes one T cell receptor (beta chain). Germline V gene sequence: CDR1 SGHTA, CDR2 FQGNSA. The V gene end was trimmed by 1 base and the J gene end by 3 bases; junction bases not matched to a gene: 10. The CDR3 has 17 amino acids. Profiling relied on immunoSEQ multiplex PCR, and the TCRdb table lists in-frame clones only, not all of them. The sample contains roughly 230,000 clones, around 82% of which appear only once. The data originate from a study of blood T cell repertoires in COVID-19. The chain combines TRBV7-2 with TRBJ1-2; 8 bases agree with TRBD1. The clonotype was recovered from an elderly woman with acute or convalescent COVID-19. The specimen sequenced was peripheral blood. The CDR3 DNA sequence: TGTGCCAGCAGCTTAGACGTAGGACAGGGAAGGGACTATGGCTACACCTTC. As protein: CASSLDVGQGRDYGYTF.